This T cell receptor (beta chain) appears in the sequencing data of a study of blood T cells in healthy people across ages. Study-level background: T cells yielded about one barcoded beta molecule per two cells through template switching. Study-wide results and caveats: Per-million-T-cell TCR beta diversity fell roughly linearly with age. PBMCs went unsorted, and a conclusive naive versus antigen-experienced comparison was therefore prevented.

A second PCR, run for roughly 7 to 12 cycles, used a sample-barcoded 5' primer plus a J-beta primer mix. TCRdb re-derived calls from the 5' RACE reads in MiXCR, one entry per CDR3 protein. The profile covers 1.5 million to 2 million distinct CDR3 sequences, with almost 35% appearing a single time and about 11% taken by the ten largest. This CDR3 comprises 12 residues. Germline V CDR1 and CDR2: MGHRA, YSYEKL. A remark on this clonotype: Its target is not known. This may stem from a read error, because a much larger clone lies one nucleotide away.

Specimen: blood. The clonotype comes from a young woman in good health. This chain connects TRBV4-1 to TRBJ1-2, with a possible D match to TRBD1 (6 bases). The CDR3 bases are TGCGCCAGCAGCCAAGCGGCCGGGGGCTACATCTTC. This translates into CASSQAAGGYIF.